A single T cell receptor beta chain is shown here with its context. In the study's own analysis: Estimation of nucleated cell counts was performed using reference gene primer amplification. Profiling relied on immunoSEQ multiplex PCR, and the TCRdb table lists in-frame clones only, not all of them. The DNA was the basis for D and trimming; V, J and clone size are from that table. This sample has over 35,000 clones, with about 81% found just once. This record belongs to a study of blood T cell repertoires in COVID-19. The V gene lost 5 bases and the J gene lost 5 bases, with 17 bases spanning the gap. Germline assignment: CDR1 LGHNA and CDR2 YNFKEQ. The CDR3 contains 15 residues.

The clonotype was recovered from a man aged 35 to 55 with active or convalescent COVID-19. V is TRBV4-2 and J is TRBJ2-3; TRBD1 might be the D (6 bases). The sample consisted of peripheral blood. In nucleotides, the CDR3 is TGTGCCAGCAGCGGCCGGGACATCTTGGGAGATACGCAGTATTTT. It is translated as CASSGRDILGDTQYF.